The clone carrying this TCR beta chain came up a few times. Its antigen is unidentified. Time point reported: persistent/refractory GD, antithyroid drugs over 5 years with positive TRAb. TCR sequences were obtained from RNA taken from PBMCs. The record originates from a study of regulatory T cells in long-lasting Graves disease. There are 15 residues in the CDR3. CDR1 and CDR2 from the germline V gene are WSHSY and SAAADI. Deletions cut 0 bases from V and 4 bases from J, with 9 bases between. Study-wide results and limits: Persistent disease preferred TRBV28, TRBJ1-2 and TRBJ2-5. A reduction in accuracy may have resulted from the small sample size. Compared with new cases, persistent Graves' patients showed reduced TCR diversity.

TCR beta libraries were built with iRepertoire HTBI primers and Arm-PCR of CDR3 regions. TCRdb recomputed calls from the multiplex PCR reads with MiXCR, one row per CDR3 protein. The sample lists approximately 350,000 distinct CDR3 sequences, 23% occurring once. The TCR originated in a woman aged 40 to 55 with Graves disease. The specimen comprised peripheral blood mononuclear cells (PBMCs), sampled when the disease was refractory, from a patient treated with antithyroid drugs. The rearrangement joins TRBV10-2 to TRBJ2-2; D is ambiguous. CDR3 coding DNA: TGCGCCAGCAGTGAGTCGAGAGGTCGCACCGGGGAGCTGTTTTTT. This sequence encodes CASSESRGRTGELFF.